The T cell receptor delta chain under discussion was sequenced for a study of γδ T cells in repeated Plasmodium falciparum infection. Overall study context: Donors had four controlled P. falciparum NF54 infections over approximately 600 days. Malian gammadelta TCRs were studied during no-transmission periods and across acute malaria episodes.

TCRdb fed the multiplex PCR reads into CATT to redo clone calling. The sample shows tens of thousands of delta-chain clones, 1.6% of them seen only once. Flow sorting of PBMC yielded separate Vgamma9/Vdelta2+ and Vdelta2-negative gammadelta T cell populations for bulk repertoire analysis. This clone was detected only a few times. This DNA's translation and the protein TCRdb lists, from a much larger clone, do not match at residue 11, likely due to a read error; the protein shown is translated from the DNA. V lost 3 bases to trimming and J lost 0 bases, with 26 bases between them. The CDR3 is 20 residues long. Germline CDR1 is TSWWSYY and CDR2 is QGS.

V usage is TRDV1 and J usage is TRDJ1, with D possibly matching TRDD2 (5 bases). The J gene, absent from TCRdb, was called here by matching the DNA to germline. The sample comprised gamma-delta T cells from blood. This clonotype was sampled from a pool of human donors (malaria-infected and uninfected, not separated). The CDR3 sequence: CALGDHTIFPCATNTDKLIF. CDR3 bases: TGTGCTCTTGGGGATCACACAATCTTTCCTTGCGCAACGAACACCGATAAACTCATCTTT.